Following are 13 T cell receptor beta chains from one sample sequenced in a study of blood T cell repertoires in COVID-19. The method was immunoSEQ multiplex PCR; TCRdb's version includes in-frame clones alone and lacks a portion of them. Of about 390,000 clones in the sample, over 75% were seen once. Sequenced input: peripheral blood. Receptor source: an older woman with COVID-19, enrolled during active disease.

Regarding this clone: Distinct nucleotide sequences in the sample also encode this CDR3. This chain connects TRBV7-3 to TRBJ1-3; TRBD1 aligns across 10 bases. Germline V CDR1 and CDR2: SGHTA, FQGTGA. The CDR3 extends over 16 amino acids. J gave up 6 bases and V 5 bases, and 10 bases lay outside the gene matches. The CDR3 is CASSLKGTGVANTIYF. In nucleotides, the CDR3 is TGTGCCAGCAGCCTTAAGGGGACAGGGGTCGCAAACACCATATATTTT.

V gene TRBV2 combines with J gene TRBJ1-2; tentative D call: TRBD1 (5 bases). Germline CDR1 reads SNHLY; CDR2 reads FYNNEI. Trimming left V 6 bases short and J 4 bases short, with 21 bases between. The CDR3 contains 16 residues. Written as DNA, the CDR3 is TGTGCCAGCAGCCCCGGCGGGGCAGAAACTCTCTATGGCTACACCTTC. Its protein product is CASSPGGAETLYGYTF.

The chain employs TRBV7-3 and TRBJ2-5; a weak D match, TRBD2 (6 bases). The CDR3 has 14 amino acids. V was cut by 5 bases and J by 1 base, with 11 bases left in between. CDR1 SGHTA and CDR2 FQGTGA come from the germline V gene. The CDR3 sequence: CASSPSGLQETQYF. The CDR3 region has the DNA TGTGCCAGCAGCCCATCGGGACTCCAAGAGACCCAGTACTTC.

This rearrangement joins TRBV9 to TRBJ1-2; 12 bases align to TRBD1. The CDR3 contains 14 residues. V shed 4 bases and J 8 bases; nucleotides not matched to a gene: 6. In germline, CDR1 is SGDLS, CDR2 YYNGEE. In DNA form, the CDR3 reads TGTGCCAGCAGCCCGGGGACAGGGGGCGAGGGCTACACCTTC. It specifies CASSPGTGGEGYTF.

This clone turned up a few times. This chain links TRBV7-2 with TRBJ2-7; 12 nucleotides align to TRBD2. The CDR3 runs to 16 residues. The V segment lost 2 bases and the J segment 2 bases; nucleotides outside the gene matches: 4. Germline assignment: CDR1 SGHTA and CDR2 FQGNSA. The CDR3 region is CASSLLGLAGPYEQYF. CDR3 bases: TGTGCCAGCAGCTTACTCGGACTAGCGGGGCCCTACGAGCAGTACTTC.

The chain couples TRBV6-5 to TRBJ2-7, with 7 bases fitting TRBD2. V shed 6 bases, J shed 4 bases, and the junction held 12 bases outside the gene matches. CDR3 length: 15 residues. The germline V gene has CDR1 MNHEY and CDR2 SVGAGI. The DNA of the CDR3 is TGTGCCAGCAGGAAAGGCAGGGAAGCGGGGTACGAGCAGTACTTC. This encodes CASRKGREAGYEQYF.

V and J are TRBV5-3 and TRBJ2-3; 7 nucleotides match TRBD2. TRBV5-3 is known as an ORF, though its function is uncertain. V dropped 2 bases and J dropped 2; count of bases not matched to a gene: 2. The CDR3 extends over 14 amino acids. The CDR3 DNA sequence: TGTGCCAGAAGCTTTCTAGCGGCCACAGATACGCAGTATTTT. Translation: CARSFLAATDTQYF.

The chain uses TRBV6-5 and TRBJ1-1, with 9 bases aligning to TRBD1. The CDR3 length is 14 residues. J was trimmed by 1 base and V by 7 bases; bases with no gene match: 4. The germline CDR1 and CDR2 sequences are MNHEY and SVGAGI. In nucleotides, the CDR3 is TGTGCCAGCAAGGAGGGACAGGGGAACACTGAAGCTTTCTTT. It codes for CASKEGQGNTEAFF.

Written as DNA, the CDR3 is TGTGCCAGCAGTCCCCGGACATTTCTGAACACTGAAGCTTTCTTT. Protein: CASSPRTFLNTEAFF. The genes are TRBV6-5 and TRBJ1-1; maybe TRBD1 (5 bases). CDR3 length: 15 residues. The V and J ends lost 5 bases and 0 bases respectively, with 13 bases between them. Germline V lookup: CDR1 MNHEY, CDR2 SVGAGI.

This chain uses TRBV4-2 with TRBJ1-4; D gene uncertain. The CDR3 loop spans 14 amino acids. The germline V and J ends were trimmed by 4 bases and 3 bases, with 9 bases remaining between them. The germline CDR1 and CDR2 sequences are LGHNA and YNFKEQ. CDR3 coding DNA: TGTGCCAGCAGCCCCCACAGAGCTAATGAAAAACTGTTTTTT. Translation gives CASSPHRANEKLFF.

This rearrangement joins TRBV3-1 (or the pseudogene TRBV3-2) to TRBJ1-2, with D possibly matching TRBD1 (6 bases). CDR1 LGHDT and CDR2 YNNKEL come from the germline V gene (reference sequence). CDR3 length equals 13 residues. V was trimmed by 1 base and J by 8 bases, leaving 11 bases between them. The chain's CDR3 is CASSQGGPEGYTF. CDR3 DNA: TGTGCCAGCAGCCAAGGGGGGCCGGAGGGCTACACCTTC.

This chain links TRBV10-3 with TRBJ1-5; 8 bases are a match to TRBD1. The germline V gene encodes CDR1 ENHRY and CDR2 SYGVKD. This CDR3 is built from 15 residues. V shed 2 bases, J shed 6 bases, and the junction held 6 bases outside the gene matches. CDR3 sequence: CAISEGSGGGQPQHF. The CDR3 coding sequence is TGTGCCATCAGTGAGGGTTCAGGGGGCGGTCAGCCCCAGCATTTT.

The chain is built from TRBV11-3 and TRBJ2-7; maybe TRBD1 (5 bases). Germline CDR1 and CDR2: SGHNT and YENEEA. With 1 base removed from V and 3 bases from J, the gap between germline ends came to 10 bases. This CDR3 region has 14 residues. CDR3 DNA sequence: TGTGCCAGCAGCTTAGGAACAGGCAACTACGAGCAGTACTTC. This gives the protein CASSLGTGNYEQYF. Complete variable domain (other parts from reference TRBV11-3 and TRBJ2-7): EAGVVQSPRYKIIEKKQPVAFWCNPISGHNTLYWYLQNLGQGPELLIRYENEEAVDDSQLPKDRFSAERLKGVDSTLKIQPAELGDSAVYLCASSLGTGNYEQYFGPGTRLTVT.